This T cell receptor (beta chain) comes out of a study of T cells in Graves' hyperthyroidism and ophthalmopathy. Aged 18 to 65, the patients had hyperthyroidism that was newly diagnosed and had lasted under 2 months. Overall study results and limits: Ophthalmopathy was separated from stable hyperthyroidism by a 13 V-J model.

With 1 base removed from V and 0 bases from J, the gap between germline ends came to 10 bases. The CDR3 runs to 14 residues. Germline loops: CDR1 DFQATT, CDR2 SNEGSKA (reference sequence). Amplification targeted TCR beta CDR3 regions from RNA transcripts. A first-round RT-PCR of the TCR CDR3 used the HTBI primer set. TCRdb re-called the multiplex PCR reads with MiXCR, one entry per CDR3 protein. Of about 840,000 distinct CDR3 sequences in the sample, 38% were seen once. About this clonotype itself: The antigen remains unidentified.

V usage is TRBV20-1 and J usage is TRBJ2-7; possibly TRBD2 for D (6 bases). This TCR derives from a man younger than 35 with Graves' hyperthyroidism. The sequenced material came from blood. The CDR3 is CSARVASVSYEQYF. The DNA for the CDR3 is TGCAGTGCTAGAGTGGCTAGCGTCTCCTACGAGCAGTACTTC.